The 10 T cell receptor beta chains presented below share a single source sample, sequenced in a study of naive and memory T cell subsets. Two oligonucleotides, mixed equimolar, formed the beta constant-region primer covering TRBC1 and TRBC2. TCRdb redid the calling of the UMI-ligation and nested PCR reads with MiXCR, one entry per CDR3 protein. The repertoire holds 150,000 or so distinct CDR3 sequences, with about 18% as singletons. Specimen: naive CD4+ T cells from blood. The receptors originated from a human donor in good health.

V and J are TRBV20-1 and TRBJ2-4, with 11 bases identical to TRBD1. In germline, CDR1 is DFQATT, CDR2 SNEGSKA (reference sequence). V was clipped by 2 bases and J by 8 bases; unmatched bases: 8. The CDR3 is 15 amino acids. The CDR3 DNA reads as TGCAGTGCTAGAAAGGGACAGGGGGTTTCGGACATTCAGTACTTC. Translating it yields CSARKGQGVSDIQYF.

This clonotype showed up just a few times. V is TRBV7-2 and J is TRBJ2-2; D is unresolved. CDR1 and CDR2 (germline): SGHTA, FQGNSA. This CDR3 region has 14 residues. V gave up 1 base and J gave up 5 bases, with 8 bases separating them. The CDR3 protein is CASSLVTGTGELFF. CDR3 coding DNA: TGTGCCAGCAGCTTAGTAACCGGGACCGGGGAGCTGTTTTTT.

This clonotype was seen only a few times. V is TRBV20-1 and J is TRBJ2-3, with unresolved D. The V gene lost 1 base and the J gene lost 0 bases, with 8 bases spanning the gap. CDR1 is DFQATT and CDR2 is SNEGSKA in the germline V gene (reference sequence). This CDR3 region has 14 residues. Written as DNA, the CDR3 is TGCAGTGCTAGAGTCGGCGGTAGCACAGATACGCAGTATTTT. It encodes CSARVGGSTDTQYF.

This clonotype was observed once. The chain employs TRBV19 and TRBJ2-3; 10 bases are shared with TRBD2. Germline V gives CDR1 LNHDA, CDR2 SQIVND (reference sequence). The trim removed 3 bases at V and 0 bases at J, leaving 3 bases unmatched. This CDR3 region has 16 residues. For the CDR3, the DNA is TGTGCCAGTAGTATTGGACTAGCGGTTAGCACAGATACGCAGTATTTT. Protein sequence: CASSIGLAVSTDTQYF.

V usage is TRBV19 and J usage is TRBJ2-4; 10 bases match TRBD1. J gave up 2 bases and V 5 bases, and 6 bases lay outside the gene matches. Germline V CDR1 and CDR2: LNHDA, SQIVND (reference sequence). The CDR3 consists of 16 residues. The CDR3 DNA reads as TGTGCCAGTAGTCCAGGACAGGGGGTGTCCAAAAACATTCAGTACTTC. Translated, it gives CASSPGQGVSKNIQYF.

This clonotype has more than one count but fewer than ten. This chain joins TRBV5-1 and TRBJ1-1, with D unresolved. Germline assignment: CDR1 SGHRS and CDR2 YFSETQ. The CDR3 sequence is 13 residues long. Deletions cut 0 bases from V and 4 bases from J, with 7 bases between. The CDR3 region is CASSLGVLTEAFF. CDR3 DNA: TGCGCCAGCAGCTTGGGGGTTCTCACTGAAGCTTTCTTT.

The chain combines TRBV3-1 with TRBJ2-3; no clear D gene. V shed 4 bases and J shed 3 bases, with 20 bases lying between them. CDR3 size: 17 residues. Germline V lookup: CDR1 LGHDT, CDR2 YNNKEL (reference sequence). The CDR3 DNA follows: TGTGCCAGCAGCCTGGGTCAACGTATTAAGGGAACAGATACGCAGTATTTT. Translating it yields CASSLGQRIKGTDTQYF.

This sequence joins TRBV5-1 and TRBJ2-7, with 12 bases matching TRBD2. Germline CDR1 SGHRS, CDR2 YFSETQ. The CDR3 extends over 18 amino acids. V shed 3 bases, J shed 3 bases, and the junction held 13 bases outside the gene matches. The CDR3 region has the DNA TGCGCCAGCAGCTCCGACAGGAGAAGACTAGCGGGGGACTACGAGCAGTACTTC. Its translation: CASSSDRRRLAGDYEQYF.

This clonotype turned up a few times. The chain recombines TRBV3-1 with TRBJ2-7; D ambiguous. Trimming left V 1 base short and J 7 bases short, with 8 bases between. From germline, CDR1 is LGHDT and CDR2 YNNKEL (reference sequence). The CDR3 sequence is 12 residues long. The CDR3 loop reads CASSQGVGEQYF. Here the CDR3 DNA reads TGTGCCAGCAGCCAAGGTGTCGGTGAGCAGTACTTC.

The sample holds a few counts of this clonotype. The rearrangement uses TRBV21-1 and TRBJ1-2; TRBD1 reflects the table's D call only, with no check against the DNA. TRBV21-1 has pseudogene status. The CDR3 contains 16 residues. The CDR3 nucleotides read TGTGCCAGCAGCAAACCCCTCGGACAGGGAGTCAACGGCTACACCTTC. As protein: CASSKPLGQGVNGYTF.